The 5 T cell receptor beta chains below come from one sample, sequenced in a study of T cells in Graves' hyperthyroidism and ophthalmopathy (dated by TCRdb to between 2017 and 2020). The protocol used for the library was multiplex PCR. This sample was sequenced with an Illumina HiSeq 2000. The TCR beta CDR3 regions were amplified from RNA transcripts. The first round of RT-PCR for the TCR CDR3 was performed with the HTBI primer set and the Qiagen OneStep RT-PCR kit. TCRdb reprocessed the public reads (quality trimming at Q25 with fastp, clone calling with MiXCR) and kept in-frame beta chains. Each CDR3 protein appears once, grouped with its most common genes and DNA. Present in this sample are some 700,000 distinct CDR3 sequences, around 16% of which were seen just once. Jointly, the top ten make up about a sixth of the sample. Input material: blood. These receptors all stem from a man aged 50-59 years with Graves' hyperthyroidism.

This clonotype was recorded a few times. The rearrangement joins TRBV19 to TRBJ1-4; possibly TRBD1 for D (6 bases). This CDR3 region has 14 residues. CDR1 LNHDA and CDR2 SQIVND come from the germline V gene (reference sequence). Trimming took 6 bases from V and 8 from J, leaving 16 bases between them. Written as DNA, the CDR3 is TGTGCCAGTAGCCCGTACAGGGTCCGGGAAAAACTGTTTTTT. It yields the protein CASSPYRVREKLFF.

In this sample, this clonotype turned up many times. The chain is built from TRBV9 and TRBJ2-7; TRBD2 aligns across 7 bases. V shed 0 bases and J 3 bases; nucleotides not matched to a gene: 6. The CDR3 spans 15 residues. Germline V gives CDR1 SGDLS, CDR2 YYNGEE. In nucleotides, the CDR3 is TGTGCCAGCAGCGTAGGACTAGCTGACGTCTACGAGCAGTACTTC. Translating gives CASSVGLADVYEQYF. Using reference TRBV9 and TRBJ2-7 for the parts outside the CDR3, the full variable domain is DSGVTQTPKHLITATGQRVTLRCSPRSGDLSVYWYQQSLDQGLQFLIQYYNGEERAKGNILERFSAQQFPDLHSELNLSSLELGDSALYFCASSVGLADVYEQYFGPGTRLTVT.

This clonotype was recorded many times. V is TRBV10-3 and J is TRBJ1-2; TRBD1 is a possible D gene (5 bases). CDR3 length equals 14 residues. Trimming pared 1 base from V and 4 bases from J, leaving 10 bases between. CDR1 is ENHRY and CDR2 is SYGVKD in the germline V gene. The CDR3 DNA is TGTGCCATCAGTGAGTGGGGACGGATCTATGGCTACACCTTC. It encodes CAISEWGRIYGYTF.

The V call is TRBV7-2, the J call TRBJ1-2, with D possibly being TRBD1 (5 bases). CDR3 length: 12 amino acids. V lost 6 bases and J 8 bases, leaving 13 bases between the germline ends. The germline V gene has CDR1 SGHTA and CDR2 FQGNSA. The CDR3 spells CASRFSGPGYTF. CDR3 in DNA: TGTGCCAGCAGATTCTCAGGGCCCGGCTACACCTTC.

This clonotype was counted at least ten times. V gene TRBV10-3 combines with J gene TRBJ1-1, with D maybe TRBD1 (5 bases). Germline CDR1 ENHRY, CDR2 SYGVKD. This CDR3 is 13 amino acids long. V was cut by 10 bases and J by 9 bases, with 21 bases left in between. CDR3 DNA sequence: TGTGCCACCTCGGGGCCAGGACAAGGGAAAGCTTTCTTT. It codes for CATSGPGQGKAFF.